This TCR beta chain was recovered during a study of CD8 T cells in ankylosing spondylitis. General study points: Seven or eight highly homologous variants made up a TCR beta motif, and this motif appeared characteristic of ankylosing spondylitis blood. Disease-linked clones displayed a CD8+ phenotype and appeared relatively rarely in peripheral blood.

V was cut by 4 bases and J by 2 bases, with 11 bases left in between. Germline V CDR1 and CDR2: SGHVS, FNYEAQ. The CDR3 extends over 14 amino acids. This clonotype was counted between two and nine times. Antigen unknown. TCRdb re-called the 5' RACE reads with MiXCR, one entry per CDR3 protein. The sample has 150,000 to 200,000 distinct CDR3 sequences; 11% are singletons. Material: blood, either unsorted or a sorted T cell fraction (not recorded which). The chain recombines TRBV7-6 with TRBJ2-5; weak D call: TRBD2 (6 bases). The source is a male donor with ankylosing spondylitis or in good health (not recorded which). In nucleotides, the CDR3 is TGTGCCAGCAGCTCGTTAGCGGAACAAGAGACCCAGTACTTC. Protein product: CASSSLAEQETQYF.